This T cell receptor (beta chain) was captured in a study of cytomegalovirus exposure and HLA in healthy donors. As for this clone: Its cognate antigen is unknown. The junction shows a germline mismatch at one end, possibly a read error.

Overall study findings and caveats: Using the classifier, cytomegalovirus status was reportedly diagnosed with high specificity and sensitivity.

Clones were sequenced by immunoSEQ multiplex PCR, and TCRdb holds only the in-frame ones, with some missing. Counted here are about 82,000 clones, 95% occurring once; the ten biggest clones make up about 0.7%. Sequencing was performed on PBMCs. The TCR comes from a woman under 30 in good health and CMV-seronegative.

The CDR3 region has the DNA TGTGCCAGCACCTTAAGCCGGGGTGAAAAACTGTTTTTT. Protein: CASTLSRGEKLFF. This rearrangement joins TRBV7-2 to TRBJ1-4; D is ambiguous. This CDR3 has 13 amino acids. From germline, CDR1 is SGHTA and CDR2 FQGNSA.